This T cell receptor beta chain was captured by sequencing in a study of blood T cells in healthy people across ages. Germline V CDR1 and CDR2: LNHDA, SQIVND (reference sequence). This CDR3 region has 19 residues. J gave up 0 bases and V 6 bases, and 17 bases lay outside the gene matches. Study-wide findings and caveats: Expanded clonotype shifts may have been confounded, as the donors had an unknown CMV status.

This clonotype was found a few times. Its antigen remains unknown. Aged roughly 6 to 100, donors were systemically healthy Caucasians from Russia. They isolated at least 6 million PBMCs from each sample. A second PCR of 7 to 11 cycles used a sample-barcoded 5' primer and a J-beta primer mix. TCRdb redid the calling of the 5' RACE reads with MiXCR, one entry per CDR3 protein. Seen here are some 1.7 million distinct CDR3 sequences, about 28% observed once, and the top ten hold roughly 8%. The sequenced sample was blood. The source is a woman aged 25 to 45 in good health. The genes are TRBV19 and TRBJ2-3; TRBD2 aligns across 8 bases. In nucleotides, the CDR3 is TGTGCCAGTAGCGCCCACGGAGCGGGAGTCGGCCTGAGCACAGATACGCAGTATTTT. It codes for CASSAHGAGVGLSTDTQYF.